The 10 T cell receptor beta chains given below trace back to one sample, sequenced in a study of blood T cell repertoires in COVID-19 (dated by TCRdb to 2018 to 2020). The library was made by the immunoSEQ multiplex PCR assay. Sourced from immuneACCESS, this table was stored by TCRdb with only in-frame sequences that have V and J called. A share of the clones is absent; for the studies checked, an unresolved V gene accounts for under half, and the remainder has no known explanation. This sample holds some 170,000 clones; approximately 78% were observed only once. The top ten hold roughly a sixth of the sample. The sequencing input was PBMCs or T cells enriched from blood (not recorded which). The receptors originated from a woman aged 50 to 60 who had recovered from COVID-19.

The chain is built from TRBV30 and TRBJ1-4; D remains ambiguous. V was trimmed by 2 bases and J by 2 bases, leaving 15 bases between them. There are 16 residues in the CDR3. The germline gives CDR1 GTSNPN, CDR2 SVGIG (reference sequence). CDR3 sequence: CAWSPRSRRTNEKLFF. CDR3 sequence (DNA): TGTGCCTGGAGTCCCCGGTCGAGGCGGACTAATGAAAAACTGTTTTTT.

With respect to this clone: One junction end does not reproduce the germline sequence, and a read error may be involved. This sequence joins TRBV19 and TRBJ2-4; 8 nucleotides align to TRBD1. The CDR3 runs 13 residues. CDR1 and CDR2 from the germline V gene are LNHDA and SQIVND (reference sequence). The chain's CDR3 is CATSGQGVKAQYF. The CDR3 DNA sequence: TGTGCCACTAGTGGACAGGGCGTAAAGGCACAGTACTTC.

The chain uses TRBV19 and TRBJ2-3; the match to TRBD2 covers 7 bases. Per the germline V gene, CDR1 is LNHDA and CDR2 is SQIVND (reference sequence). After removal of 8 bases from V and 0 bases from J, the junction contained 11 bases not matched to a gene. The CDR3 totals 16 residues. The CDR3 sequence is CASANRGVGSTDTQYF. The CDR3, as DNA: TGTGCCAGTGCCAACCGGGGGGTGGGCAGCACAGATACGCAGTATTTT.

The rearrangement joins TRBV5-1 to TRBJ1-2; 7 bases match TRBD1. J lost 6 bases, V lost 0 bases, and 2 bases had no gene match. Germline CDR1 reads SGHRS; CDR2 reads YFSETQ. This CDR3 comprises 13 residues. CDR3 loop: CASSLEQGDGYTF. The CDR3 DNA follows: TGCGCCAGCAGCTTGGAGCAGGGGGATGGCTACACCTTC.

This clone came up a few times. This chain uses TRBV5-4 with TRBJ1-2; TRBD1 might be the D (6 bases). V gave up 5 bases and J gave up 7 bases, with 21 bases separating them. The CDR3 has 15 residues. CDR1 is SGHNT and CDR2 is YYREEE in the germline V gene (reference sequence). The CDR3 is CASRPRVGAEAGYTF. Here the CDR3 DNA reads TGTGCCAGCAGACCCAGAGTGGGGGCGGAGGCTGGCTACACCTTC. Complete variable domain (other parts from reference TRBV5-4 and TRBJ1-2): ETGVTQSPTHLIKTRGQQVTLRCSSQSGHNTVSWYQQALGQGPQFIFQYYREEENGRGNFPPRFSGLQFPNYSSELNVNALELDDSALYLCASRPRVGAEAGYTFGSGTRLTVV.

This clone showed up just once. This chain joins TRBV4-1 and TRBJ2-7; D might be TRBD1 (6 bases). The V end was cut by 2 bases, the J end by 10 bases, with 15 bases between. The CDR3 totals 13 residues. Germline CDR1 is MGHRA and CDR2 is YSYEKL. CDR3 nucleotides: TGCGCCAGCAGCCAATCCCCTCAGGGGCCCCAGTACTTC. It encodes CASSQSPQGPQYF.

This chain connects TRBV30 to TRBJ1-1; 7 nucleotides agree with TRBD1. The CDR3 runs to 17 residues. In germline, CDR1 is GTSNPN, CDR2 SVGIG (reference sequence). With V trimmed by 1 base and J by 4 bases, 15 bases remained unmatched. Here the CDR3 reads CAWSGAGGISVGTEAFF. The CDR3 nucleotides are TGTGCCTGGAGTGGGGCAGGGGGGATCTCGGTAGGCACTGAAGCTTTCTTT.

This clone was seen more than once but under ten times. J is TRBJ2-1 and V is TRBV6-5; 10 nucleotides agree with TRBD1. The CDR3 length is 14 residues. CDR1 and CDR2 from the germline V gene are MNHEY and SVGAGI. The V segment lost 6 bases and the J segment 6 bases; nucleotides outside the gene matches: 5. CDR3: CASSRQGARNEQFF. Written as DNA, the CDR3 is TGTGCCAGCAGCCGACAGGGGGCTCGCAATGAGCAGTTCTTC.

J is TRBJ2-1 and V is TRBV9; the match to TRBD2 covers 8 bases. The CDR3 sequence is 15 residues long. The germline CDR1 and CDR2 sequences are SGDLS and YYNGEE. The J segment lost 8 bases and the V segment lost 3 bases, leaving 10 bases of the junction unmatched. The CDR3 is CASSAAPGLVDEQFF. The CDR3 nucleotides read TGTGCCAGCAGCGCAGCGCCGGGACTAGTAGATGAGCAGTTCTTC.

The chain carries TRBV27 and TRBJ2-5; 7 nucleotides match TRBD2. The CDR3 is 14 residues long. Germline V gives CDR1 MNHEY, CDR2 SMNVEV (reference sequence). V was pared by 5 bases and J by 4 bases, with 7 bases of the junction left unmatched. The CDR3: CASSTRLATETQYF. As DNA, the CDR3 is TGTGCCAGCAGTACCCGACTAGCTACAGAGACCCAGTACTTC.